The T cell receptor beta chain described here comes from a study of T-cell memory formation after mild COVID-19. This clonotype was counted between two and nine times. The antigen remains undetermined. The CDR3 has 14 amino acids. After removal of 7 bases from V and 3 bases from J, the junction contained 7 bases not matched to a gene. Per the germline V gene, CDR1 is SQVTM and CDR2 is ANQGSEA. Findings of the study overall: The authors did not confirm SARS-CoV-2 specificity of second-wave clones peaking day 37.

UMIs and sample barcodes were carried by the TCR alpha and TCR beta cDNA libraries that 5'RACE produced using constant-segment primers. TCRdb processed the 5' RACE reads anew with MiXCR; each CDR3 protein has one entry. In the table there are approximately 300,000 distinct CDR3 sequences, around a sixth of which are singletons. The chain couples TRBV29-1 to TRBJ2-2, with 8 bases identical to TRBD1. The receptor was isolated from a man between 18 and 35 years old who had mild COVID-19 (a few samples of this study predate the infection). Cell type and time point are not known. Material for sequencing was PBMCs or a T cell subset sorted from them (not recorded which). As DNA, the CDR3 is TGCAGCGCCGTCCCACAGGGGGACACCGGGGAGCTGTTTTTT. It specifies CSAVPQGDTGELFF.